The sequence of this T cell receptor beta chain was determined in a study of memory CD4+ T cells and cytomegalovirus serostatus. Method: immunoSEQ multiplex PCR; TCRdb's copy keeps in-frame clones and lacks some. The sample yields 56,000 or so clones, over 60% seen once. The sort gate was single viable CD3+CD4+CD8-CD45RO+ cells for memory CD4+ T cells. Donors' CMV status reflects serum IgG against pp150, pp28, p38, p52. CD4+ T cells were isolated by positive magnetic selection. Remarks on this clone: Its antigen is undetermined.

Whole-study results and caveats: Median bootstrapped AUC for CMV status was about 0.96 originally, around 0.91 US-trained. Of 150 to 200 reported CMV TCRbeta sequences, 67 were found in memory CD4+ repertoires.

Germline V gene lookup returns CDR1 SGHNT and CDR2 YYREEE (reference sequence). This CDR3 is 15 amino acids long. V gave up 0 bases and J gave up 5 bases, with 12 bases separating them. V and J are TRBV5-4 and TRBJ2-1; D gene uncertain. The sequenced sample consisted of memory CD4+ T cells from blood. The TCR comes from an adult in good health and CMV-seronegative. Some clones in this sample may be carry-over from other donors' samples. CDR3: CASSLEGPLNNEQFF. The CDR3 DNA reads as TGTGCCAGCAGCTTGGAAGGGCCCCTTAACAATGAGCAGTTCTTC. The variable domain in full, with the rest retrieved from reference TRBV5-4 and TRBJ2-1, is ETGVTQSPTHLIKTRGQQVTLRCSSQSGHNTVSWYQQALGQGPQFIFQYYREEENGRGNFPPRFSGLQFPNYSSELNVNALELDDSALYLCASSLEGPLNNEQFFGPGTRLTVL.